The 21 T cell receptor beta chains in this list originate from one sample, sequenced in a study of cytomegalovirus exposure and HLA in healthy donors. Researchers ran the PCR with 60 Vbeta and 13 Jbeta primers. Some clones are missing from TCRdb's copy, which holds only in-frame ones; the method was immunoSEQ multiplex PCR. The sample's table shows fewer than 150,000 clones. Material for sequencing was PBMCs. The receptors come from a woman aged 55-69 years in good health and CMV-seronegative.

This sequence joins TRBV9 and TRBJ1-2, with TRBD1 matching over 7 bases. The CDR3 sequence is 14 residues long. V trimming: 3 bases; J trimming: 5 bases; junction bases outside the gene matches: 7. CDR1 and CDR2 (germline): SGDLS, YYNGEE. CDR3 amino acids: CASSGRQGVYGYTF. CDR3 DNA sequence: TGTGCCAGCAGCGGGCGACAGGGCGTTTATGGCTACACCTTC.

This chain connects TRBV5-1 to TRBJ2-3; D is possibly TRBD1 (6 bases). Between the trimmed V and J ends, which lost 7 bases and 0 bases, there was a span of 15 bases. Per germline, CDR1 SGHRS and CDR2 YFSETQ. The CDR3 loop spans 15 amino acids. The CDR3 sequence: CASETGSTSTDTQYF. Here the CDR3 DNA reads TGCGCCAGCGAAACAGGGAGCACTAGCACAGATACGCAGTATTTT.

This chain joins TRBV6-5 and TRBJ1-4; 8 bases are shared with TRBD1. V was clipped by 7 bases and J by 5 bases; unmatched bases: 6. CDR3 size: 14 residues. Germline CDR1 MNHEY, CDR2 SVGAGI. The CDR3 protein is CASKPGQANEKLFF. CDR3 nucleotide sequence: TGTGCCAGCAAGCCGGGACAGGCGAATGAAAAACTGTTTTTT.

The V gene is TRBV11-1, the J gene TRBJ2-3, with D perhaps matching TRBD2 (7 bases). Trimming took 4 bases from V and 5 from J, leaving 13 bases between them. The CDR3 extends over 14 amino acids. CDR1 is SGHAT, CDR2 FQDESV, per germline (reference sequence). The CDR3 sequence is CASSWGGSVDTQYF. The CDR3 DNA sequence: TGTGCCAGCAGCTGGGGGGGCTCGGTAGATACGCAGTATTTT. Full variable domain (rest looked up from reference TRBV11-1 and TRBJ2-3): EAEVAQSPRYKITEKSQAVAFWCDPISGHATLYWYRQILGQGPELLVQFQDESVVDDSQLPKDRFSAERLKGVDSTLKIQPAELGDSAMYLCASSWGGSVDTQYFGPGTRLTVL.

The chain employs TRBV19 and TRBJ2-1; the D gene is possibly TRBD1 (7 bases). CDR1 is LNHDA and CDR2 is SQIVND in the germline V gene (reference sequence). Trimming cost V 2 bases and J 1 base, with 9 bases left between them. This CDR3 contains 15 residues. The CDR3: CASSIQGGSYNEQFF. The CDR3 region has the DNA TGTGCCAGTAGTATACAGGGGGGATCCTACAATGAGCAGTTCTTC.

Turning to this clone: The junction departs from the called germline gene at one end, perhaps through a read error. The rearrangement uses TRBV11-2 and TRBJ2-7; 8 positions match TRBD1. This CDR3 is built from 13 residues. Per germline, CDR1 SGHAT and CDR2 FQNNGV. The CDR3 DNA reads as TGTGCCAGCAACCACCGGGACAGGTACGCGCAGTACTTC. It yields the protein CASNHRDRYAQYF.

The rearrangement uses TRBV10-1 and TRBJ2-7, with TRBD2 as a possible D gene (6 bases). CDR1 is WNHNN, CDR2 SYGVQD, per germline (reference sequence). This CDR3 comprises 15 residues. V dropped 6 bases and J dropped 2 bases, with 17 bases sitting between them. The CDR3 coding sequence is TGCGCCAGCAGCGCTTCGGGAGACAAGCCCTACGAGCAGTACTTC. Translating it yields CASSASGDKPYEQYF.

This chain uses TRBV5-4 with TRBJ2-3, with TRBD2 matching over 9 bases. This CDR3 spans 18 amino acids. With 8 bases clipped from V and 3 bases from J, the junction kept 19 bases outside the gene matches. CDR1 is SGHNT, CDR2 YYREEE, per germline (reference sequence). As DNA, the CDR3 is TGTGCCAGACAGCCCTCCTTAAGCGGGAGGATGGTGACAGATACGCAGTATTTT. This encodes CARQPSLSGRMVTDTQYF.

The V gene is TRBV2, the J gene TRBJ2-2; TRBD1 matches at 11 bases. J gave up 6 bases and V 7 bases, and 7 bases lay outside the gene matches. Germline values: CDR1 SNHLY, CDR2 FYNNEI. The CDR3 totals 15 residues. Here the CDR3 DNA reads TGTGCCAGCACCCACCGGGACAGGGGGTCCGGGGAGCTGTTTTTT. Its protein is CASTHRDRGSGELFF.

The V and J genes are TRBV11-2 and TRBJ2-4, with a tentative D call TRBD2 (6 bases). Germline V gene data show CDR1 as SGHAT and CDR2 as FQNNGV. Trimming pared 5 bases from V and 5 bases from J, leaving 10 bases between. The CDR3 runs 13 residues. The CDR3 DNA sequence: TGTGCCAGCAGCCGGGGGAGAGAAAACATTCAGTACTTC. This codes for CASSRGRENIQYF.

This sequence joins TRBV10-1 and TRBJ1-1, with 9 bases aligning to TRBD1. Trimming removed 11 bases from V and 5 bases from J; junction bases left unmatched: 9. CDR1 WNHNN and CDR2 SYGVQD come from the germline V gene (reference sequence). This CDR3 is built from 13 residues. This chain's CDR3 is CALVGQGETEAFF. DNA of the CDR3: TGCGCCCTGGTGGGACAGGGTGAGACTGAAGCTTTCTTT.

This chain uses TRBV4-1 with TRBJ2-7, with D possibly TRBD2 on 6 matching bases. The CDR3 runs 15 residues. Germline V lookup: CDR1 MGHRA, CDR2 YSYEKL. Deletions cut 4 bases from V and 0 bases from J, with 13 bases between. CDR3 loop: CASSPSSVSSYEQYF. The CDR3 bases are TGCGCCAGCAGCCCATCTAGCGTGAGCTCCTACGAGCAGTACTTC.

This sequence joins TRBV18 and TRBJ1-1, with D perhaps TRBD1 (6 bases). Trimming removed 3 bases at V and 4 bases at J, with 21 bases between. This CDR3 contains 17 residues. Germline V gene sequence: CDR1 KGHSH, CDR2 LQKENI. The DNA of the CDR3 is TGTGCCAGCTCACCGAGACAGGAGAGTTCTTGGTTCACTGAAGCTTTCTTT. Translation: CASSPRQESSWFTEAFF. The variable domain in full, with the rest retrieved from reference TRBV18 and TRBJ1-1, is NAGVMQNPRHLVRRRGQEARLRCSPMKGHSHVYWYRQLPEEGLKFMVYLQKENIIDESGMPKERFSAEFPKEGPSILRIQQVVRGDSAAYFCASSPRQESSWFTEAFFGQGTRLTVV.

This rearrangement joins TRBV27 to TRBJ2-6; unclear D gene. Trimming shortened V by 4 bases and J by 2 bases, and 6 bases separated the two germline ends. The germline V gene has CDR1 MNHEY and CDR2 SMNVEV (reference sequence). This CDR3 contains 14 residues. The CDR3 protein is CASSSVTGANVLTF. CDR3 sequence (DNA): TGTGCCAGCAGTTCAGTAACTGGGGCCAACGTCCTGACTTTC.

The gene calls are TRBV4-1 and TRBJ2-1, with 7 bases that match TRBD2. Germline trimming cut 2 bases from V and 0 bases from J; bases unmatched to any gene: 4. This CDR3 has 16 amino acids. Germline V gives CDR1 MGHRA, CDR2 YSYEKL. The CDR3 protein is CASSQTGRASYNEQFF. The CDR3 DNA sequence: TGCGCCAGCAGCCAAACTGGGAGGGCCTCCTACAATGAGCAGTTCTTC.

The chain is built from TRBV2 and TRBJ1-6; 7 positions match TRBD1. The CDR3 loop spans 16 amino acids. CDR1 and CDR2 from the germline V gene are SNHLY and FYNNEI. The V gene end was trimmed by 0 bases and the J gene end by 5 bases; junction bases not matched to a gene: 4. As DNA, the CDR3 is TGTGCCAGCAGTGAAGCAAGGGGACAGAATAATTCACCCCTCCACTTT. This codes for CASSEARGQNNSPLHF.

The chain has TRBV2 and TRBJ2-1; a weak D match, TRBD1 (7 bases). The V and J ends lost 6 bases and 6 bases respectively, with 12 bases between them. The CDR3 sequence is 13 residues long. The germline V gene has CDR1 SNHLY and CDR2 FYNNEI. CDR3 amino acids: CASRGGQTNEQFF. CDR3 nucleotides: TGTGCCAGCAGGGGGGGACAGACCAATGAGCAGTTCTTC.

The V and J genes are TRBV28 and TRBJ2-7; TRBD2 might be the D (5 bases). Germline V lookup: CDR1 MDHEN, CDR2 SYDVKM. The ends were cut back, 4 bases at V and 6 bases at J, with 13 bases in the middle. The CDR3 is 13 residues long. CDR3 nucleotide sequence: TGTGCCAGCAGTTCCCCTCAGGCGGGCGAGCAGTACTTC. Protein: CASSSPQAGEQYF.

The J gene is TRBJ1-3, the V gene TRBV19, with D unclear. The CDR3 spans 13 residues. With 4 bases removed from V and 0 bases from J, the gap between germline ends came to 4 bases. Germline V gene lookup returns CDR1 LNHDA and CDR2 SQIVND (reference sequence). In nucleotides, the CDR3 is TGTGCCAGTAGTAGAGTCTCTGGAAACACCATATATTTT. This encodes CASSRVSGNTIYF.

The V call is TRBV4-1, the J call TRBJ2-7; weak D call: TRBD1 (5 bases). The germline V and J ends were trimmed by 1 base and 12 bases, with 10 bases remaining between them. Germline V gene sequence: CDR1 MGHRA, CDR2 YSYEKL. This CDR3 comprises 11 residues. CDR3 in DNA: TGCGCCAGCAGCCAAGCAGGGTTTACGTACTTC. Translating gives CASSQAGFTYF.

V usage is TRBV20-1 and J usage is TRBJ2-3; 12 bases align to TRBD2. The germline gives CDR1 DFQATT, CDR2 SNEGSKA (reference sequence). There are 11 residues in the CDR3. J was trimmed by 11 bases and V by 5 bases; bases with no gene match: 2. The CDR3 reads CSASSGREQYF. The CDR3 coding sequence is TGCAGTGCTTCTAGCGGGAGGGAGCAGTATTTT.